This TCR beta chain was identified during a study of human T cells and chemical hapten exposure. Whole-study findings and limits: Compared with pre-sensitization or healthy control sets, expanded TCRs clustered more.

Remarks on this clonotype: Its antigen is undetermined.

Time point specified: patch test 3, about 24 weeks after DPC sensitization. Treatment in this sample: therapeutic diphenylcyclopropenone sensitization with weekly scalp DPC. The trim removed 7 bases at V and 6 bases at J, leaving 8 bases unmatched. CDR3 size: 13 residues. Germline V gene sequence: CDR1 DFQATT, CDR2 SNEGSKA (reference sequence). TCRdb fed the RACE reads into MiXCR, producing one record per CDR3 protein. The sample holds under 75,000 distinct CDR3 sequences, around 10% seen once. Sequenced material: whole blood, taken in connection with sensitization to the hapten diphenylcyclopropenone (DPC). The receptor was isolated from a woman in her forties or fifties with alopecia areata. Some clones in this sample may be carry-over from other donors' samples. V is TRBV20-1 and J is TRBJ2-5; 10 bases fit TRBD2. The CDR3 region is CSGDSGGPQTQYF. As DNA, the CDR3 is TGCAGTGGGGATAGCGGGGGGCCTCAGACCCAGTACTTC.